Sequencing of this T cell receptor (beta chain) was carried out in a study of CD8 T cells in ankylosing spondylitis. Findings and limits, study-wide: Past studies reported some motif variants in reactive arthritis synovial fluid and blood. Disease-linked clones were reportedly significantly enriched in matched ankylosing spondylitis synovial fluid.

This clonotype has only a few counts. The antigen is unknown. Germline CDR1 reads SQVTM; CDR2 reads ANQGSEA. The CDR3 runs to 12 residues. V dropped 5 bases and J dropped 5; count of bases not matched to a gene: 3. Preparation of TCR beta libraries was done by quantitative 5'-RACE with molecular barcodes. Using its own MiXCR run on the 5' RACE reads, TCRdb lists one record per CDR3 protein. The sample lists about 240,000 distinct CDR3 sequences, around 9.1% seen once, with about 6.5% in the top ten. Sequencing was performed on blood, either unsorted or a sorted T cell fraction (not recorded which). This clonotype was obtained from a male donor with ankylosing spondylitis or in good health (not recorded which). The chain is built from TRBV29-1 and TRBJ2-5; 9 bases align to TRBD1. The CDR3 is CSVTGGGETQYF. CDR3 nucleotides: TGCAGCGTTACAGGGGGCGGTGAGACCCAGTACTTC.